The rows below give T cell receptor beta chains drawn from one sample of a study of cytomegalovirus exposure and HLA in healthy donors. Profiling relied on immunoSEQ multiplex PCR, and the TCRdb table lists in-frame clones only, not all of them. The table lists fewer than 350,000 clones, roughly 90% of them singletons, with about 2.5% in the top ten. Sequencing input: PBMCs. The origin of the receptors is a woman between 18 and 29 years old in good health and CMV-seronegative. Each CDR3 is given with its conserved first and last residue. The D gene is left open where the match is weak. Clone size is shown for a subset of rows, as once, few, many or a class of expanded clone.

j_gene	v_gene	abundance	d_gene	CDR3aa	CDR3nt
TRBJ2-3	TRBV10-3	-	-	CAISYGRGSSTDTQYF	TGTGCCATCAGTTACGGACGGGGGTCTAGCACAGATACGCAGTATTTT
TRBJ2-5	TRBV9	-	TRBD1	CASSAWGQGSGTQYF	TGTGCCAGCAGCGCGTGGGGACAGGGCTCTGGGACCCAGTACTTC
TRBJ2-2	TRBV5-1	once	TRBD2	CASSPGLAGIGELFF	TGCGCCAGCAGCCCGGGACTAGCGGGGATCGGGGAGCTGTTTTTT
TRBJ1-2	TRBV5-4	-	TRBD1	CASRPMGQGAANYGYTF	TGTGCCAGCCGCCCAATGGGACAGGGCGCGGCTAACTATGGCTACACCTTC
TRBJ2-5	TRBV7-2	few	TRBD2	CASSPGGGETQYF	TGTGCCAGCAGCCCCGGGGGGGGAGAGACCCAGTACTTC
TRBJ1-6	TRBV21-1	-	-	CASSGDTDSYNSPLHF	TGTGCCAGCAGCGGGGACACAGACTCCTATAATTCACCCCTCCACTTT
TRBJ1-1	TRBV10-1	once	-	CASSRGNTEAFF	TGCGCCAGCTCACGAGGGAACACTGAAGCTTTCTTT
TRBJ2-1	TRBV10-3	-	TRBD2	CAISESSGGAYNEQFF	TGTGCCATCAGTGAGTCGAGCGGGGGGGCCTACAATGAGCAGTTCTTC
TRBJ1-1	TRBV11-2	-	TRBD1	CASSLGGQLTEAFF	TGTGCCAGCAGCCTAGGGGGCCAACTCACTGAAGCTTTCTTT
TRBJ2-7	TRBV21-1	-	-	CASSKVYEGVSPYEQYF	TGTGCCAGCAGCAAAGTGTATGAAGGGGTGAGCCCCTACGAGCAGTACTTC
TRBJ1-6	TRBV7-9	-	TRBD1	CASSLTGGARSPLHF	TGTGCCAGCAGCTTAACAGGGGGCGCGCGATCACCCCTCCACTTT
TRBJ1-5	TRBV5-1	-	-	CASSLGDSVNQPQHF	TGCGCCAGCAGCTTGGGAGACAGCGTCAATCAGCCCCAGCATTTT
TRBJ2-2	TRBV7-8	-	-	CASAIGGSGELFF	TGTGCCAGCGCAATAGGAGGATCCGGGGAGCTGTTTTTT
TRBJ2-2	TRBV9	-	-	CASRAGAGELFF	TGTGCCAGCAGAGCAGGGGCCGGGGAGCTGTTTTTT
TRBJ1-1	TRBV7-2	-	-	CASSLPQGWNTEAFF	TGTGCCAGCAGCTTACCACAGGGTTGGAACACTGAAGCTTTCTTT
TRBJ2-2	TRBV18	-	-	CASSPGQGTGELFF	TGTGCCAGCTCACCGGGGCAGGGCACCGGGGAGCTGTTTTTT
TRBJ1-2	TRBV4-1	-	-	CASSQGTDYGYTF	TGCGCCAGCAGCCAAGGGACAGACTATGGCTACACCTTC
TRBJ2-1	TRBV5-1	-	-	CASSLDILNEQFF	TGCGCCAGCAGCTTGGACATTTTAAATGAGCAGTTCTTC
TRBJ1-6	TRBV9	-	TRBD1	CASSPGDRNSPLHF	TGTGCCAGCAGCCCGGGGGACAGAAATTCACCCCTCCACTTT
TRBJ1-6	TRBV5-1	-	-	CASRPNGNSPLHF	TGCGCCAGCAGACCGAACGGGAATTCACCCCTCCACTTT
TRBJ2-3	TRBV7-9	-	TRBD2	CASSPRLAGGWTDTQYF	TGTGCCAGCAGTCCACGACTAGCGGGGGGGTGGACAGATACGCAGTATTTT
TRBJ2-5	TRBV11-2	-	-	CASSIRYQETQYF	TGTGCCAGCAGCATCAGGTACCAAGAGACCCAGTACTTC
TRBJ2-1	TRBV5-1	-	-	CASSNTADNEQFF	TGCGCCAGCAGCAATACGGCGGACAATGAGCAGTTCTTC
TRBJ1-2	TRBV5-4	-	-	CASSLGVQGNYGYTF	TGTGCCAGCAGCTTGGGGGTCCAGGGGAACTATGGCTACACCTTC
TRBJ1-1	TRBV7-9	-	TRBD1	CASSRYRDRAGGTEAFF	TGTGCCAGCAGCCGATACCGGGACAGGGCGGGGGGCACTGAAGCTTTCTTT
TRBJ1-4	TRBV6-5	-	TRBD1	CASSYQRTGHEKLFF	TGTGCCAGCAGTTACCAACGGACAGGGCACGAAAAACTGTTTTTT
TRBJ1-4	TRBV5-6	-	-	CASSGGGMRTNEKLFF	TGTGCCAGCAGCGGGGGGGGGATGAGAACTAATGAAAAACTGTTTTTT
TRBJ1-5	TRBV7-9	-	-	CASSIPNQPQHF	TGTGCCAGCAGCATCCCAAATCAGCCCCAGCATTTT
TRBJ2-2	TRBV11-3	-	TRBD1	CASSYSGTGINTGELFF	TGTGCCAGCAGCTACTCCGGGACAGGGATAAACACCGGGGAGCTGTTTTTT
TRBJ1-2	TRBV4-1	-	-	CASSQVFLDRTGHGYTF	TGCGCCAGCAGCCAAGTTTTCTTAGACAGGACGGGACACGGCTACACCTTC
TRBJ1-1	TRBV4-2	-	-	CASSPQTVGSGVVFNTEAFF	TGTGCCAGCAGTCCCCAAACCGTCGGATCGGGTGTTGTTTTTAACACTGAAGCTTTCTTT
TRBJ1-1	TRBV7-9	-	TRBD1	CSSSLGGQGAEAFF	TGTTCCAGCAGCTTAGGAGGACAGGGTGCTGAAGCTTTCTTT
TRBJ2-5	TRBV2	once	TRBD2	CASSGPGGGETQYF	TGTGCCAGCAGTGGGCCTGGCGGGGGAGAGACCCAGTACTTC
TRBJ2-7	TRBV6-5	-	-	CASSSFYEQYF	TGTGCCAGCAGTTCCTTCTACGAGCAGTACTTC
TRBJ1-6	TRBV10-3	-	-	CAISVGQGHSPLHF	TGTGCCATCAGTGTGGGCCAGGGCCATTCACCCCTCCACTTT
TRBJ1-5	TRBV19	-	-	CAARVVLNSNQPQHF	TGTGCCGCGAGGGTCGTGTTGAATAGCAATCAGCCCCAGCATTTT
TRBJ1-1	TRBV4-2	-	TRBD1	CASSQYRGLWTEAFF	TGTGCCAGCAGCCAGTACAGGGGGCTTTGGACTGAAGCTTTCTTT
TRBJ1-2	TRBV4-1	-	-	CASSYAGRNYGYTF	TGCGCCAGCAGCTACGCGGGGCGGAACTATGGCTACACCTTC
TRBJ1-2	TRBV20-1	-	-	CSAPRDPGYTF	TGCAGCGCCCCGCGGGACCCCGGCTACACCTTC
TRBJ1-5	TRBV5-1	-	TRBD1	CASSLEGTDYQPQHF	TGCGCCAGCAGCTTGGAGGGGACAGATTATCAGCCCCAGCATTTT
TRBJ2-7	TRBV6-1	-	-	CASSPRGQSYEQYF	TGTGCCAGCAGTCCCCGTGGACAGTCATACGAGCAGTACTTC
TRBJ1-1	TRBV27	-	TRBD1	CASTIGAGGNTEAFF	TGTGCCAGCACCATAGGGGCAGGGGGGAACACTGAAGCTTTCTTT
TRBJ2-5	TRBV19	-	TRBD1	CASSIARTGREETQYF	TGTGCCAGTAGTATAGCCCGGACAGGGAGAGAAGAGACCCAGTACTTC